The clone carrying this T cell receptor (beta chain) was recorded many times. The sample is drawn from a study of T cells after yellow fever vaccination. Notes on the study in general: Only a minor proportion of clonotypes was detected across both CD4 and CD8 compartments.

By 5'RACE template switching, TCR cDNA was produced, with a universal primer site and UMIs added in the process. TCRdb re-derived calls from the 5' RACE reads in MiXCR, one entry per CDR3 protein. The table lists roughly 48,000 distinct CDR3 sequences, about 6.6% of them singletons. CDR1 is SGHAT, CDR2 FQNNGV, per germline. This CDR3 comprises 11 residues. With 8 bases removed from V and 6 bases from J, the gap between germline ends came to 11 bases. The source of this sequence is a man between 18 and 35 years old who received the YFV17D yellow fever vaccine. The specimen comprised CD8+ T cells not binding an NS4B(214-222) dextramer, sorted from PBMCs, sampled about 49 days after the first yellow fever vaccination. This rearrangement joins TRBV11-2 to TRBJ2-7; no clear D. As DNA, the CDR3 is TGTGCCAGCGAAGGCGGCAGCGAGCAGTACTTC. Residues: CASEGGSEQYF.